A selection of T cell receptor beta chains follows, all from one sample in a study of cytomegalovirus exposure and HLA in healthy donors. The repertoire was sequenced with immunoSEQ multiplex PCR; TCRdb's copy has only in-frame clones and lacks some. In total, the table holds over 150,000 clones. Sequenced input: PBMCs. All receptors derive from a boy aged 5-17 years in good health and CMV-seronegative. Both conserved end residues are part of each CDR3. The D gene is left open where the match is weak.

d_call: TRBD2; j_call: TRBJ2-5; v_call: TRBV7-9; cdr3_nt: TGTGCCAGCAGCTTGGTCACTAGCGGGGAAGAGACCCAGTACTTC; cdr3_aa: CASSLVTSGEETQYF
d_call: .; j_call: TRBJ1-2; v_call: TRBV9; cdr3_nt: TGTGCCAGCAGCGTAGAGGGCAGATGGGGCCCATATGGCTACACCTTC; cdr3_aa: CASSVEGRWGPYGYTF
d_call: TRBD1; j_call: TRBJ1-5; v_call: TRBV28; cdr3_nt: TGTGCCAGCAGCCGTGACAGGGGTCAGCCCCAGCATTTT; cdr3_aa: CASSRDRGQPQHF
d_call: .; j_call: TRBJ1-3; v_call: TRBV5-1; cdr3_nt: TGCGCCAGCAGCCTGGATGCCGGGAGGACGACAAACACCATATATTTT; cdr3_aa: CASSLDAGRTTNTIYF
d_call: .; j_call: TRBJ2-2; v_call: TRBV7-8; cdr3_nt: TGTGCCAGCCTGACTGGAGCCGGGGAGCTGTTTTTT; cdr3_aa: CASLTGAGELFF
d_call: TRBD2; j_call: TRBJ2-2; v_call: TRBV5-1; cdr3_nt: TGCGCCAGCAGCTTTAGCGGGGGGAACACCGGGGAGCTGTTTTTT; cdr3_aa: CASSFSGGNTGELFF
d_call: TRBD1; j_call: TRBJ2-7; v_call: TRBV27; cdr3_nt: TGTGCCAGCAGTTCATCGACAGGGATGAAGGACGAGCAGTACTTC; cdr3_aa: CASSSSTGMKDEQYF
d_call: .; j_call: TRBJ1-3; v_call: TRBV14; cdr3_nt: TGTGCCAGCAGCCAACAGGGTTGGGGAAACACCATATATTTT; cdr3_aa: CASSQQGWGNTIYF
d_call: .; j_call: TRBJ2-6; v_call: TRBV7-2; cdr3_nt: TGTGCCAGCAGCTTAGTCGGCGGGCTCTCTGGGGCCAACGTCCTGACTTTC; cdr3_aa: CASSLVGGLSGANVLTF
d_call: TRBD1; j_call: TRBJ1-2; v_call: TRBV7-3; cdr3_nt: TGTGCCAGCAGCTCCACCGGGACAGGGGATGGCTACACCTTC; cdr3_aa: CASSSTGTGDGYTF
d_call: TRBD1; j_call: TRBJ2-3; v_call: TRBV6-5; cdr3_nt: TGTGCCAGCCGAACCTTGGGGACAGGTGAGAGAACGCAGTATTTT; cdr3_aa: CASRTLGTGERTQYF
d_call: .; j_call: TRBJ1-1; v_call: TRBV7-6; cdr3_nt: TGTGCCAGCAGCCTGTTTCCGGGACAAAACATCGAAGCTTTCTTT; cdr3_aa: CASSLFPGQNIEAFF
d_call: TRBD2; j_call: TRBJ2-5; v_call: TRBV7-9; cdr3_nt: TGTGCCAGCACCTCGGGGGGGTATCAAGAGACCCAGTACTTC; cdr3_aa: CASTSGGYQETQYF
d_call: .; j_call: TRBJ2-3; v_call: TRBV27; cdr3_nt: TGTGCCAGCAGTTTGAGTCGGCAGGGCACAGATACGCAGTATTTT; cdr3_aa: CASSLSRQGTDTQYF
d_call: .; j_call: TRBJ1-2; v_call: TRBV6-1; cdr3_nt: TGTGCCAGCAGTGAAGTCCGAAAAGCTGGCTACACCTTC; cdr3_aa: CASSEVRKAGYTF
d_call: TRBD2; j_call: TRBJ2-3; v_call: TRBV7-3; cdr3_nt: TGTGCCAGCAGCTCCTCCGGGACTAGCGGGGGGGCCGGCGATACGCAGTATTTT; cdr3_aa: CASSSSGTSGGAGDTQYF
d_call: TRBD1; j_call: TRBJ2-3; v_call: TRBV30; cdr3_nt: TGTGCCTTCACGGACAGGGGAAAACCCACAGATACGCAGTATTTT; cdr3_aa: CAFTDRGKPTDTQYF
d_call: .; j_call: TRBJ2-7; v_call: TRBV5-4; cdr3_nt: TGTGCCAGCAGTCGACCCTCCTCCGGGACTTTTACGGGCGAGCAGTACTTC; cdr3_aa: CASSRPSSGTFTGEQYF
d_call: .; j_call: TRBJ2-7; v_call: TRBV19; cdr3_nt: TGTGCCAGTAGTATTGAGGCTAGGAGGGCCTACGAGCAGTACTTC; cdr3_aa: CASSIEARRAYEQYF
d_call: TRBD1; j_call: TRBJ2-7; v_call: TRBV19; cdr3_nt: TGTGCCAGTAGTAAAAGTCCGGACAGGGCAGAAGAGCAGTACTTC; cdr3_aa: CASSKSPDRAEEQYF
d_call: TRBD1; j_call: TRBJ1-6; v_call: TRBV6-5; cdr3_nt: TGTGCCAGCAGTAATGATGGGCAGGGGGCTTCACCCCTCCACTTT; cdr3_aa: CASSNDGQGASPLHF
d_call: .; j_call: TRBJ2-2; v_call: TRBV7-3; cdr3_nt: TGTGCCAGCAGTGCAGGCCTCGGGGAGCTGTTTTTT; cdr3_aa: CASSAGLGELFF
d_call: .; j_call: TRBJ1-2; v_call: TRBV5-1; cdr3_nt: TGCGCCAGCAGCTTGGCCGGGAGGGCCAACTATGGCTACACCTTC; cdr3_aa: CASSLAGRANYGYTF
d_call: TRBD1; j_call: TRBJ1-6; v_call: TRBV28; cdr3_nt: TGTGCCAGCAGTTTCTTGGGACAGGGATATAATTCACCCCTCCACTTT; cdr3_aa: CASSFLGQGYNSPLHF
d_call: .; j_call: TRBJ1-1; v_call: TRBV7-9; cdr3_nt: TGTGCCACCGCCAACTGGGCGCCTACTGAAGCTTTCTTT; cdr3_aa: CATANWAPTEAFF
d_call: .; j_call: TRBJ1-1; v_call: TRBV6-5; cdr3_nt: TGTGCCAGCAGTTACGGGCGGGGTACTGAAGCTTTCTTT; cdr3_aa: CASSYGRGTEAFF
d_call: .; j_call: TRBJ1-1; v_call: TRBV7-2; cdr3_nt: TGTGCCAGCAGCTATAGGGAGTCTGAAGCTTTCTTT; cdr3_aa: CASSYRESEAFF
d_call: TRBD1; j_call: TRBJ1-1; v_call: TRBV2; cdr3_nt: TGTGCCAGCAGCCCTGACAGGGGATACCCTGAAGCTTTCTTT; cdr3_aa: CASSPDRGYPEAFF
d_call: TRBD1; j_call: TRBJ1-1; v_call: TRBV5-1; cdr3_nt: TGCGCCAGCAGCCCGCTGGGGACAGGGGGCTCTGAAGCTTTCTTT; cdr3_aa: CASSPLGTGGSEAFF
d_call: .; j_call: TRBJ2-7; v_call: TRBV27; cdr3_nt: TGTGCCAGCAGTTTATCGGGGGCCAACGAGCAGTACTTC; cdr3_aa: CASSLSGANEQYF
d_call: .; j_call: TRBJ1-1; v_call: TRBV7-9; cdr3_nt: TGTGCCAGCAGGACTCAACTAGAGAACACTGAAGCTTTCTTT; cdr3_aa: CASRTQLENTEAFF
d_call: TRBD1; j_call: TRBJ1-1; v_call: TRBV30; cdr3_nt: TGTGCCTGGGACCCGGGACAGGGGAACACTGAAGCTTTCTTT; cdr3_aa: CAWDPGQGNTEAFF
d_call: TRBD1; j_call: TRBJ1-1; v_call: TRBV7-3; cdr3_nt: TGTGCCAGCAGCTTAAACCCAACAGGGGGGCAGACTGAAGCTTTCTTT; cdr3_aa: CASSLNPTGGQTEAFF